This TCR beta chain was profiled in a study of blood T cell repertoires in COVID-19. As for the study in general: Acute and convalescent COVID-19 samples came from the United States, Italy and Spain. PBMCs, B-cell-depleted T cells, or T cells were the source of the cDNA or gDNA that made up the material.

Original analysis: Estimation of nucleated cell counts was performed using reference gene primer amplification. Here immunoSEQ multiplex PCR was the method, and the copy in TCRdb shows in-frame clones only, minus some. That table supplies the V and J calls and clone size; D and trimming were determined from the DNA. The data show about 58,000 clones, around nine tenths seen once. Trimming cost V 2 bases and J 1 base; bases outside gene matches: 5. From germline, CDR1 is MNHEY and CDR2 SVGEGT. The CDR3 runs 17 residues. This chain joins TRBV6-2 or TRBV6-3 and TRBJ2-7, with TRBD2 matching over 13 bases. This TCR derives from a human donor with active COVID-19. The donor label of this sample is uncertain. The source material was peripheral blood. The CDR3 here is CASSYPGLAGVSYEQYF. The CDR3 DNA is TGTGCCAGCAGTTACCCAGGACTAGCGGGAGTGTCCTACGAGCAGTACTTC.